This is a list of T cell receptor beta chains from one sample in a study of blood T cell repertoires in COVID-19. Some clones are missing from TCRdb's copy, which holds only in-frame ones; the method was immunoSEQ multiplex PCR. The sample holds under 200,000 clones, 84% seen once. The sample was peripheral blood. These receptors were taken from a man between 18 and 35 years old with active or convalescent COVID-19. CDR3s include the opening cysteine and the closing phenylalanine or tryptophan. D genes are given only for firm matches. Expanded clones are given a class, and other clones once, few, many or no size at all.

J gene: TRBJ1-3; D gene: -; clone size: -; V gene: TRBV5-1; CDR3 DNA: TGCGCCAGCAGCTTAGATTTCTCCGGGACTAACTCTGGAAACACCATATATTTT; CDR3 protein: CASSLDFSGTNSGNTIYF
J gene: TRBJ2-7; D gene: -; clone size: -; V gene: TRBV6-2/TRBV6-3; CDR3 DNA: TGTGCCAGCAGCTACTCTTTGGGGGCGCGTAGCTCCTACGAGCAGTACTTC; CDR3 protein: CASSYSLGARSSYEQYF
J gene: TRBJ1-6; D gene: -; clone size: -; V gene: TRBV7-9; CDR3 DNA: TGTGCCAGCAGCTTAGGAGGGCCGGCCAATAATTCACCCCTCCACTTT; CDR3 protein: CASSLGGPANNSPLHF
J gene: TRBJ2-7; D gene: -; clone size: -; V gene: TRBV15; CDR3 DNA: TGTGCCACCAGCAGAGTGGCAGCGAGCTCCTACGAGCAGTACTTC; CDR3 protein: CATSRVAASSYEQYF
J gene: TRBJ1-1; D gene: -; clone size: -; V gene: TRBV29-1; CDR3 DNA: TGCAGCGTTTCCCCGACCCAGGGAGGTACTGAAGCTTTCTTT; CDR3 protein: CSVSPTQGGTEAFF
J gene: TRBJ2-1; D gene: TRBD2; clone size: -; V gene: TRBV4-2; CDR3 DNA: TGTGCCAGCAGCCACCTAGCGGGAGGTATCTTCCATGAGCAGTTCTTC; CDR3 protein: CASSHLAGGIFHEQFF
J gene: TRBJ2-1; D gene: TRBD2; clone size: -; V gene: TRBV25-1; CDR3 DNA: TGTGCCAGCAGTCGACTAGCGGGAAGGAGTAATGAGCAGTTCTTC; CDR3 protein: CASSRLAGRSNEQFF
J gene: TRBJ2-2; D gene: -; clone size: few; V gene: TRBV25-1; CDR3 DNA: TGTGCCAGCAGTGAGACCGGGTGGAACACCGGGGAGCTGTTTTTT; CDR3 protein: CASSETGWNTGELFF
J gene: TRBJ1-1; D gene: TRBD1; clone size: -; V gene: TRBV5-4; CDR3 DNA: TGTGCCAGCAGCTCCAGGGGGGTGGTTGCAGGTGAAGCTTTCTTT; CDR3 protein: CASSSRGVVAGEAFF
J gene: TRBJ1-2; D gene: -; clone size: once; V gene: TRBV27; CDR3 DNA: TGTGCCAGCAGTCCCGGGGTGGGGGGCTACACCTTC; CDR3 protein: CASSPGVGGYTF
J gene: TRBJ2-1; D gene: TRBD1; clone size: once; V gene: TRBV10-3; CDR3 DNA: TGTGCCATCAGTACACAGGGGTCGGTCTACAATGAGCAGTTCTTC; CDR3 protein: CAISTQGSVYNEQFF
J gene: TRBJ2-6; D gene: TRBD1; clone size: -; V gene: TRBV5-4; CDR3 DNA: TGTGCCAGCAGCCTCGGAGGGACAGGCAACTCTGGGGCCAACGTCCTGACTTTC; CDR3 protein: CASSLGGTGNSGANVLTF
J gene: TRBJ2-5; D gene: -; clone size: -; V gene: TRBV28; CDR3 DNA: TGTGCCAGCAGTCTAGAGCTTGGGTCAGGGAAACAAGAGACCCAGTACTTC; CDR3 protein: CASSLELGSGKQETQYF
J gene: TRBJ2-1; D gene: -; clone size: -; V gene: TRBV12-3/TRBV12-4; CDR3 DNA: TGTGCCAGCAGTGCGGGCCAGGTTCAGTTCTTC; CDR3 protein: CASSAGQVQFF
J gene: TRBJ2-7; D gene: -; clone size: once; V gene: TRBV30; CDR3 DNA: TGTGCCTGGAGTGACTTCTACGAGCAGTACTTC; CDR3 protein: CAWSDFYEQYF